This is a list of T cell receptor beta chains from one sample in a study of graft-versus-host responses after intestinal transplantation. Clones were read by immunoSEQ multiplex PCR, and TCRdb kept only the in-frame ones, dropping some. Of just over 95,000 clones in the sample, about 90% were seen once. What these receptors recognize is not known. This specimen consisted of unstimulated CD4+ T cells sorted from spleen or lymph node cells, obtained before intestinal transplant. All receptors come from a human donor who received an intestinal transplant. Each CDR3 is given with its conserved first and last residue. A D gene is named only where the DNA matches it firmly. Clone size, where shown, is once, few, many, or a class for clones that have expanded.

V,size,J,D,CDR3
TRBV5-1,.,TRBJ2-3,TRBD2,CASSLGLAGRVADTQYF
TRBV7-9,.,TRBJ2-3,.,CASSLAQGRPDTQYF
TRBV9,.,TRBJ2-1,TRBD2,CASSVVPAGGPDEQFF
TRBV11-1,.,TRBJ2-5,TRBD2,CASSFFLAGGLRETQYF
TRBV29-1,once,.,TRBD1,CSASGQNYEQYF
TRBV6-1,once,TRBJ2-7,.,CASSEKEGWFTYEQYF
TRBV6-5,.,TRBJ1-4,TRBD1,CASSPRGPNEKLFF
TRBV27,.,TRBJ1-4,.,CASSEARPATNEKLFF
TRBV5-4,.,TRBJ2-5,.,CASSLGFPGRETQYF
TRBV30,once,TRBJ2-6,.,CAWSRDSSGANVLTF
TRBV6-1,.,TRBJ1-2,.,CASRLTGNYGYTF
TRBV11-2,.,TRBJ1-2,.,CASSLDRTDGFYGYTF
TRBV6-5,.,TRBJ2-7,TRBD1,CASRRDRGSYEQYF
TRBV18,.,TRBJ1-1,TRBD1,CASSPPGQRSNTEAFF
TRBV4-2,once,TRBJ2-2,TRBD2,CASSPIAGGLVRGELFF
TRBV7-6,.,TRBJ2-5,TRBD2,CASSSRTSPETQYF
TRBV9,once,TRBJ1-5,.,CASSTHPPPICQPQHF
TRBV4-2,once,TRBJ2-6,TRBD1,CASSQDNRGFSGANVLTF
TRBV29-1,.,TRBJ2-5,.,CSVASGGCQETQYF
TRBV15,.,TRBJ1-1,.,CATSRARGHSTTEAFF
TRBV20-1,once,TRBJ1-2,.,CSAGSSYGYTF
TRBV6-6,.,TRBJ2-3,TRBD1,CASLRTGDTDTQYF
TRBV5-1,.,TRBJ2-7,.,CASLHTAVDGSYEQYF
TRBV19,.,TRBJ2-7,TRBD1,CASSRVTTGTGITYEQYF
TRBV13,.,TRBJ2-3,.,CASSLEQLTDTQYF
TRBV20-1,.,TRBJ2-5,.,CSAIATETQYF
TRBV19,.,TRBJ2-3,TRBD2,CASSIFTGGTDTQYF
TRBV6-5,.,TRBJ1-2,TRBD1,CASSVSGTDLYGYTF
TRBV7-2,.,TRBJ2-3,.,CASRPTQPSTDTQYF
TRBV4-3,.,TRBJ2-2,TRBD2,CASSQRRAGDTGELFF
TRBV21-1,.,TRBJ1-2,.,CASSKEPGGNYGYTF
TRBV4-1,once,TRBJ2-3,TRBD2,CASRGPGGLTDTQYF
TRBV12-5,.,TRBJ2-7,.,CASGLGAEQYF
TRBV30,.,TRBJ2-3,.,CAWSVSAGAFTDTQYF
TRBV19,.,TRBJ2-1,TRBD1,CASSIGRDRENEQFF
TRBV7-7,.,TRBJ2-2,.,CASSLVGGANTGELFF
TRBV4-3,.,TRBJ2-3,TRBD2,CASSQEQPAAGGGIYTQYF
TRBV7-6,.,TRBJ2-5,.,CASSATKETQYF
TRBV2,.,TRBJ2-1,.,CASSERITRGFF
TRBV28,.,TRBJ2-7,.,CASSSHPRVEEIFYEQYF
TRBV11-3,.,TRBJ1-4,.,CASSLHSTTNEKLFF
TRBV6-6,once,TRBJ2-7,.,CASRPRDMSEQYF
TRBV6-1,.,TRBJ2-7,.,CASSPRTDSYEQYF
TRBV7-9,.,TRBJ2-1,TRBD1,CASRTGRPSYNEQFF
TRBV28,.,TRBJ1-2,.,CASSADSPGYTF
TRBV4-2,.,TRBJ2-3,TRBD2,CASSQDERKLAGSTDTQYF
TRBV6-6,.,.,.,CASSYGWGRLSYEQYF
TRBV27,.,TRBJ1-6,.,CASSNGSPPLHF
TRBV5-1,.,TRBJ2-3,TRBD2,CASSWTGTSGTDTQYF
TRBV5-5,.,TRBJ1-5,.,CASSLYGSGFNQPQHF
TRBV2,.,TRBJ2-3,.,CASRRRDQSTDTQYF
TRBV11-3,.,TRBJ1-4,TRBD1,CASSLGRDRGREDEKLFF
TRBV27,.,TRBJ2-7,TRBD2,CASRRTSSYEQYF
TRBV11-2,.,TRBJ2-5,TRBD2,CASSRLAFQETQYF